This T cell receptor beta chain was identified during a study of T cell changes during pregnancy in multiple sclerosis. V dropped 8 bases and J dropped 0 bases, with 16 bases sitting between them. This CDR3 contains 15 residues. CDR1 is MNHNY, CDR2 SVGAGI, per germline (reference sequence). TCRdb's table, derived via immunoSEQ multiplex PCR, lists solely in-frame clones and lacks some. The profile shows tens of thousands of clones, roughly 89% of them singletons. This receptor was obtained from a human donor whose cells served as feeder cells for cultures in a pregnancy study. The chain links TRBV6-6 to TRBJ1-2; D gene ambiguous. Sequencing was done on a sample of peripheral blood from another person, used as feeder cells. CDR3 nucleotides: TGTGCCAGCCAAGCCGACACCTTAGCTAACTATGGCTACACCTTC. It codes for CASQADTLANYGYTF.